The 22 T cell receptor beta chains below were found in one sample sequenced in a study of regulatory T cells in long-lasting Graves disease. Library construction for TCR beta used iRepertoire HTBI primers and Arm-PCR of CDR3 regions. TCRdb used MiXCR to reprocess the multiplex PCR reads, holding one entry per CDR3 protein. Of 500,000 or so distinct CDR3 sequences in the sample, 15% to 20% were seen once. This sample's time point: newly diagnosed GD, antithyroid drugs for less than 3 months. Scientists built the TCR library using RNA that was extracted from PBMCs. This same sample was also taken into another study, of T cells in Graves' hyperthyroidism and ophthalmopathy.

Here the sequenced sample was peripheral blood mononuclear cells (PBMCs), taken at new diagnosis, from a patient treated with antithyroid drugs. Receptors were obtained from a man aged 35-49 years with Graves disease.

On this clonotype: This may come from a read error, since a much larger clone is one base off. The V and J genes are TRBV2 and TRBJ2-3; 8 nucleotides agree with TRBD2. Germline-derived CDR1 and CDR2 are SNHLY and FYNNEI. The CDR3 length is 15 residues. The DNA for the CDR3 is TGTGCCACCCCTCCCCCGGGAGGGCCCTCAGATACGCGGTATTTT. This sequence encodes CATPPPGGPSDTRYF.

The CDR3 sequence is CSSLAGTGVTYEQYF. CDR3 DNA: TGCAGTTCGCTCGCCGGGACAGGGGTAACCTACGAGCAGTACTTC. The chain recombines TRBV20-1 with TRBJ2-7; 10 bases are shared with TRBD1. The CDR3 consists of 15 residues. J lost 2 bases, V lost 8 bases, and 12 bases had no gene match. Germline V lookup: CDR1 DFQATT, CDR2 SNEGSKA (reference sequence).

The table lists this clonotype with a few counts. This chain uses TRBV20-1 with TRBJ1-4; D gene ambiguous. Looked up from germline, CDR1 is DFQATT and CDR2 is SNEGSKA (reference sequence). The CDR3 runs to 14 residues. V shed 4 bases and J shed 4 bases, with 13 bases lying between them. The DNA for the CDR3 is TGCAGTGCTACGACTCCATGGGATAATGAAAAACTGTTTTTT. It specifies CSATTPWDNEKLFF.

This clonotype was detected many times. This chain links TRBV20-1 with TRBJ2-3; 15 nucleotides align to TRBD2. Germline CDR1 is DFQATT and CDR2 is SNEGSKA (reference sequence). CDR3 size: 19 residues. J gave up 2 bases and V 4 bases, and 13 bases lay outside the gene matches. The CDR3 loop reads CSATVPPWTSGRATDTQYF. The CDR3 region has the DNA TGCAGTGCTACAGTCCCCCCTTGGACTAGCGGGAGGGCCACAGATACGCAGTATTTT.

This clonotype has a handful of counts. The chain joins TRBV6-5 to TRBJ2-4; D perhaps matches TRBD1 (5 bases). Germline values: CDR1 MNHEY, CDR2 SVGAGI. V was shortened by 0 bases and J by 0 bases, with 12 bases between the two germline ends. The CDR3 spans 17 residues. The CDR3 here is CASSYSSRVRAKNIQYF. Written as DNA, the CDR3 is TGTGCCAGCAGTTACTCGTCCAGGGTCAGAGCCAAAAACATTCAGTACTTC.

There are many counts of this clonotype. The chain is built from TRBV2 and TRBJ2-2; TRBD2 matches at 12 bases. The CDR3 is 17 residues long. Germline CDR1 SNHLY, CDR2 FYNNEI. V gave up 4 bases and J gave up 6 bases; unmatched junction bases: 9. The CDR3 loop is CASSVRLAGAPPGELFF. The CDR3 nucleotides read TGTGCCAGCAGTGTCCGACTAGCGGGAGCCCCCCCCGGGGAGCTGTTTTTT.

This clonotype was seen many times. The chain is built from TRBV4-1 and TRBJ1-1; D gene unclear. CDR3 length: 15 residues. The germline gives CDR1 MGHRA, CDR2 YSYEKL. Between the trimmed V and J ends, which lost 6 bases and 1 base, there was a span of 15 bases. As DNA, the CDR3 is TGCGCCAGCAGTCCCCTCGGTGCGGGGAACACTGAAGCTTTCTTT. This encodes CASSPLGAGNTEAFF.

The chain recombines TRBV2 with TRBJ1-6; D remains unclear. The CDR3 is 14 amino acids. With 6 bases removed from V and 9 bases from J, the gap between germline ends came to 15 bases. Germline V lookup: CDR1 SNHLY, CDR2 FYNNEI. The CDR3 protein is CASSEDEGSSPLHF. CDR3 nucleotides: TGTGCCAGCAGCGAGGACGAAGGTAGTTCACCCCTCCACTTT.

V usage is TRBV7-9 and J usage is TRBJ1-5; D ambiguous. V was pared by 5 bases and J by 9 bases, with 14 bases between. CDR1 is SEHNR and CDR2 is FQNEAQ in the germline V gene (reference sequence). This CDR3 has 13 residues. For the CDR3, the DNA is TGTGCCAGCAGCCAAGACGGGTTGGTGCCCCAGCATTTT. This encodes CASSQDGLVPQHF.

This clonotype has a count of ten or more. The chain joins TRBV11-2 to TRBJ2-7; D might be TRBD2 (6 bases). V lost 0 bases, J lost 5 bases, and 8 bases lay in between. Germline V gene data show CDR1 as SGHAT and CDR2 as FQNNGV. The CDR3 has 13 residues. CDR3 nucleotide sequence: TGTGCCAGCAGCTTAGATTGGGAGGACGAGCAGTACTTC. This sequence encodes CASSLDWEDEQYF.

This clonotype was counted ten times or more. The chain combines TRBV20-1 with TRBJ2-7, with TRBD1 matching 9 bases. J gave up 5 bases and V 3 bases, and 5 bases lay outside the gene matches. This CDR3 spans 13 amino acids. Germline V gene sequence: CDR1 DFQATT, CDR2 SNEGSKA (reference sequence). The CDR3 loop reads CSASGTGTHEQYF. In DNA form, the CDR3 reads TGCAGTGCTAGCGGGACAGGGACCCACGAGCAGTACTTC.

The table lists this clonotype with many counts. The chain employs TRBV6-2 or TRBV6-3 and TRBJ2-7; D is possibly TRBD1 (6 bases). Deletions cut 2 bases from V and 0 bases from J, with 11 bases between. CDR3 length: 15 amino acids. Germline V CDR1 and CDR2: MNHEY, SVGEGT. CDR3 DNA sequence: TGTGCCAGCAGTTACGGCCAGGGGTACTCCTACGAGCAGTACTTC. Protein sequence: CASSYGQGYSYEQYF.

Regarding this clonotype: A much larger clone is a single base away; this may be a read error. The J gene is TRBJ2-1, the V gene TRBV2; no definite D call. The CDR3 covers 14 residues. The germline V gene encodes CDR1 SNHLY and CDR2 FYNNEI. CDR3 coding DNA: TGTGCCAGCAGTGATGACTCACCGATGCAGACCCAGGACTTC. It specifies CASSDDSPMQTQDF.

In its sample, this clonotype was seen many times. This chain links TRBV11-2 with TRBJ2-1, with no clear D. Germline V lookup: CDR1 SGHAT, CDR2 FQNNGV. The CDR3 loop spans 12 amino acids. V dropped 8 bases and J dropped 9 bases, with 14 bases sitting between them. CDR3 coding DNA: TGTGCCAGCCAAAGCCCAGCGCCTGAGCAGTTCTTC. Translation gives CASQSPAPEQFF.

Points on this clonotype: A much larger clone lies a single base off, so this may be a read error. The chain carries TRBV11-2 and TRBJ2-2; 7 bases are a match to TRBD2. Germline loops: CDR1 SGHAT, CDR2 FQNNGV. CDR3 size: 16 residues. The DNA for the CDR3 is TGTGCCAGCAGAACTCTCCGGGGGGAGAACACCGGGGAGCCGTTTTTT. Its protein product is CASRTLRGENTGEPFF.

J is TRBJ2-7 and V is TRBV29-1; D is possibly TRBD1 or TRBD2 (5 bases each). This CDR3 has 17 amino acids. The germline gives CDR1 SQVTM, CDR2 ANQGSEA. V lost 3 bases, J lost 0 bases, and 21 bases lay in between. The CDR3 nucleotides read TGCAGCGTTGAGGTAGAGGGGTCCCGGCCTGGCTCCTACGAGCAGTACTTC. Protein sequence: CSVEVEGSRPGSYEQYF.

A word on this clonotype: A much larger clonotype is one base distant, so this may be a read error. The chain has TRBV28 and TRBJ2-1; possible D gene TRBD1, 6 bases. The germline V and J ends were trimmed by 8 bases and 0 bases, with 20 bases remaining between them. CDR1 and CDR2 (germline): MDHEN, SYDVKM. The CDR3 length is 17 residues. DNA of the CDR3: TGTGCCAGCGGTTCCCCGACAGGTGGGAGCTCCTACAATGAGCAGTTCTTC. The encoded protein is CASGSPTGGSSYNEQFF.

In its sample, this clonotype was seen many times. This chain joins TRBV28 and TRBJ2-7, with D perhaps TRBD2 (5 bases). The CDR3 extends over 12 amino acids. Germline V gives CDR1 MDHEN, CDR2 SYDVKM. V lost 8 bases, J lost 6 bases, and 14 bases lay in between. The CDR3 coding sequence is TGTGCCAGCGCGCCTGAGGGTGGCGAGCAGTACTTC. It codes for CASAPEGGEQYF.

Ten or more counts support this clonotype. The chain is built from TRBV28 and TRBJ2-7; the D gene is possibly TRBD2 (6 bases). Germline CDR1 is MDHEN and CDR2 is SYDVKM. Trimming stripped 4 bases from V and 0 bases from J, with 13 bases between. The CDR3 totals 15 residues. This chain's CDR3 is CASSSPGSGSYEQYF. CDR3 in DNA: TGTGCCAGCAGTTCCCCCGGGAGCGGCTCCTACGAGCAGTACTTC. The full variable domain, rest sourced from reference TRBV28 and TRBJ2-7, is DVKVTQSSRYLVKRTGEKVFLECVQDMDHENMFWYRQDPGLGLRLIYFSYDVKMKEKGDIPEGYSVSREKKERFSLILESASTNQTSMYLCASSSPGSGSYEQYFGPGTRLTVT.

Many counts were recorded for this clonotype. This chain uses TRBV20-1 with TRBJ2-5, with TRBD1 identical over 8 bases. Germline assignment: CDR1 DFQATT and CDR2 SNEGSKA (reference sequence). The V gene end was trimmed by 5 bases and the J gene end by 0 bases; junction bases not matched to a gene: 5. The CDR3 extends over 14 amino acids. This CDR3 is CSASGTGDQETQYF. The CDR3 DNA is TGCAGTGCTTCCGGGACAGGTGACCAAGAGACCCAGTACTTC.

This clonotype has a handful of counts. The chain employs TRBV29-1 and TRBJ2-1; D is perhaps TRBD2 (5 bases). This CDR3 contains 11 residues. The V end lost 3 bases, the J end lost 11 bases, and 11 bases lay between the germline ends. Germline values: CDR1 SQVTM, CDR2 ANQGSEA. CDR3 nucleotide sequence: TGCAGCGTTGATTCAACGGGGAAGCAGTTCTTC. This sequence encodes CSVDSTGKQFF.

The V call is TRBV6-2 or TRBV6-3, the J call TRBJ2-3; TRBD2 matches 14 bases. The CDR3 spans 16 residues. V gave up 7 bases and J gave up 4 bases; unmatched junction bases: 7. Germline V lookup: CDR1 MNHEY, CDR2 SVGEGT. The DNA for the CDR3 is TGTGCCAGCACTCCAGGGACTAGCGGGAGATCAGATACGCAGTATTTT. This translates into CASTPGTSGRSDTQYF.